This TCR beta chain was sequenced in a study of post-analysis software for immune sequencing data. Study information: Relapsing-remitting, secondary progressive and progressive-relapsing forms made up the multiple sclerosis disease courses.

The CDR3 covers 12 residues. The germline V and J ends were trimmed by 6 bases and 5 bases, with 8 bases remaining between them. From germline, CDR1 is MNHNY and CDR2 SVGAGI (reference sequence). Regarding the study as a whole: A few TRBV segments occurring more often in patients than controls included TRBV5-6, TRBV5-1 and TRBV20-1. Compared with controls, patients showed significantly lower normalized Chao1 diversity. Samples from one preparation batch, clustered by F measure, grouped strongly together.

This clonotype occurred a few times. What it recognizes is unknown. The library was made from cDNA and included unique molecular identifiers. T cells numbering roughly 0.9 to 10 million yielded cDNA molecules that totaled about 500,000. TCRdb re-called the PCR reads through MiXCR, storing one row per CDR3 protein. The sample lists about 820,000 distinct CDR3 sequences; 53% were seen once. The rearrangement joins TRBV6-6 to TRBJ2-1; D not certain. Sequencing was performed on blood. The receptor was isolated from a girl aged 10-17 years with multiple sclerosis. CDR3 bases: TGTGCCAGCAGCCCCAGTAACAATGAGCAGTTCTTC. Protein product: CASSPSNNEQFF.